A selection of T cell receptor beta chains follows, all from one sample in a study of blood T cell repertoires in COVID-19. Data came from immunoSEQ multiplex PCR; TCRdb stores just in-frame clones and leaves some out. This sample has approximately 150,000 clones, with about 88% found just once. The sample taken for sequencing was peripheral blood. The receptors derive from a human donor with acute or convalescent COVID-19. The donor label of this sample is uncertain. Both conserved end residues are part of each CDR3. The D gene is left open where the match is weak. Clone sizes are given selectively: once, few, many, or a class where the clone is expanded.

v_call: TRBV6-2/TRBV6-3
clone_size: NA
j_call: TRBJ2-7
d_call: TRBD1
cdr3_nt: TGTGCCAGCAGTTACGAAGACAGGGAGACCTACGAGCAGTACTTC
cdr3_aa: CASSYEDRETYEQYF

v_call: TRBV11-1
clone_size: NA
j_call: TRBJ1-2
d_call: TRBD1
cdr3_nt: TGTGCCAGCAGACAAGGACAGGGGGCATATGACTATGGCTACACCTTC
cdr3_aa: CASRQGQGAYDYGYTF

v_call: TRBV30
clone_size: NA
j_call: TRBJ1-2
d_call: NA
cdr3_nt: TGTGCCTGGACGTCCGGACAGACTAACTATGGCTACACCTTC
cdr3_aa: CAWTSGQTNYGYTF

v_call: TRBV7-9
clone_size: few
j_call: TRBJ1-6
d_call: NA
cdr3_nt: TGTGCCAGCAGCTTAGTCCAGTCTAATTCACCCCTCCACTTT
cdr3_aa: CASSLVQSNSPLHF

v_call: TRBV5-6
clone_size: NA
j_call: TRBJ2-1
d_call: TRBD2
cdr3_nt: TGTGCCAGCAGCTATACTAGCGGGAGTTTTGGCTCCTACAATGAGCAGTTCTTC
cdr3_aa: CASSYTSGSFGSYNEQFF

v_call: TRBV9
clone_size: NA
j_call: TRBJ2-1
d_call: NA
cdr3_nt: TGTGCCAGCAGCGTAGTCCCAACGGGAGTGGGTTACAATGAGCAGTTCTTC
cdr3_aa: CASSVVPTGVGYNEQFF

v_call: TRBV9
clone_size: NA
j_call: TRBJ2-2
d_call: TRBD1
cdr3_nt: TGTGCCAGCAGCCCCCGGGACAGCCATAACACCGGGGAGCTGTTTTTT
cdr3_aa: CASSPRDSHNTGELFF

v_call: TRBV6-2/TRBV6-3
clone_size: NA
j_call: TRBJ1-5
d_call: NA
cdr3_nt: TGTGCCAGCAGTATAGGGACAAATCAGCCCCAGCATTTT
cdr3_aa: CASSIGTNQPQHF

v_call: TRBV19
clone_size: few
j_call: TRBJ1-1
d_call: NA
cdr3_nt: TGTGCCAGTAGTATTGTGTCTGTCGGCACTGAAGCTTTCTTT
cdr3_aa: CASSIVSVGTEAFF

v_call: TRBV12-3/TRBV12-4
clone_size: NA
j_call: TRBJ2-1
d_call: NA
cdr3_nt: TGTGCCAGCAGTTTCGAGGAGGGAGGTGAGCAGTTCTTC
cdr3_aa: CASSFEEGGEQFF

v_call: TRBV5-8
clone_size: NA
j_call: TRBJ2-1
d_call: NA
cdr3_nt: TGTGCCAGCAGCTTAGCTCCACCCCGCAATGAGCAGTTCTTC
cdr3_aa: CASSLAPPRNEQFF

v_call: TRBV27
clone_size: NA
j_call: TRBJ1-1
d_call: NA
cdr3_nt: TGTGCCAGCAGAAGCCGTCAGGGATTGAACACTGAAGCTTTCTTT
cdr3_aa: CASRSRQGLNTEAFF

v_call: TRBV6-5
clone_size: few
j_call: TRBJ1-1
d_call: TRBD1
cdr3_nt: TGTGCCACGACGACAGGGCACGGTTTCGCTGAAGCTTTCTTT
cdr3_aa: CATTTGHGFAEAFF

v_call: TRBV27
clone_size: NA
j_call: TRBJ1-2
d_call: NA
cdr3_nt: TGTGCCAGCAGTTTATCCTCCGGGACACCTTATGGCTACACCTTC
cdr3_aa: CASSLSSGTPYGYTF

v_call: TRBV5-1
clone_size: NA
j_call: TRBJ2-1
d_call: TRBD1
cdr3_nt: TGCGCCAGCAGCTTCTCAGGGGGCGCGTACAATGAGCAGTTCTTC
cdr3_aa: CASSFSGGAYNEQFF

v_call: TRBV5-8
clone_size: NA
j_call: TRBJ1-1
d_call: NA
cdr3_nt: TGTGCCAGCAGCTTGGAGGGGATTGAAGCTTTCTTT
cdr3_aa: CASSLEGIEAFF